This T cell receptor beta chain was recorded in a study of T-cell reconstitution after alpha-beta-depleted transplantation in children. The authors prepared the TCRbeta library with unique molecular identifiers. TCRdb independently ran MiXCR on the PCR reads; one entry per CDR3 protein. Seen here are some 500,000 distinct CDR3 sequences, about 16% observed once, and the top ten hold about 3.1%. Sequenced here: PBMCs from the stem cell graft donor, sampled from the stem cell graft. This sequence was found in a human donor who donated a stem cell graft to a child with acute lymphoblastic leukemia.

The chain's CDR3 is CASNKMDREGTEAFF. CDR3 coding DNA: TGTGCCAGCAATAAAATGGACAGGGAGGGCACTGAAGCTTTCTTT. The V gene is TRBV4-2, the J gene TRBJ1-1; 8 bases line up with TRBD1. This CDR3 contains 15 residues. After removal of 7 bases from V and 4 bases from J, the junction contained 11 bases not matched to a gene. Germline CDR1 LGHNA, CDR2 YNFKEQ.